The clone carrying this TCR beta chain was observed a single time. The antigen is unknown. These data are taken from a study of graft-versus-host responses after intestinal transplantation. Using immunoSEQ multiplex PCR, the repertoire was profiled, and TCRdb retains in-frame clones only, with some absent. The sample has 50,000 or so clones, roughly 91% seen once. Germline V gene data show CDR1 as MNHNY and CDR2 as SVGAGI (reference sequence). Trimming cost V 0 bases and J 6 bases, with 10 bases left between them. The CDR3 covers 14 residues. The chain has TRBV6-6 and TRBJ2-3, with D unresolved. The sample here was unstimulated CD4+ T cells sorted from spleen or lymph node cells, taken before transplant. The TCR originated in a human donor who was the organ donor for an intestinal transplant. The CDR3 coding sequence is TGTGCCAGCAGTTACTCCGACCAGTGGGATACGCAGTATTTT. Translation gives CASSYSDQWDTQYF.